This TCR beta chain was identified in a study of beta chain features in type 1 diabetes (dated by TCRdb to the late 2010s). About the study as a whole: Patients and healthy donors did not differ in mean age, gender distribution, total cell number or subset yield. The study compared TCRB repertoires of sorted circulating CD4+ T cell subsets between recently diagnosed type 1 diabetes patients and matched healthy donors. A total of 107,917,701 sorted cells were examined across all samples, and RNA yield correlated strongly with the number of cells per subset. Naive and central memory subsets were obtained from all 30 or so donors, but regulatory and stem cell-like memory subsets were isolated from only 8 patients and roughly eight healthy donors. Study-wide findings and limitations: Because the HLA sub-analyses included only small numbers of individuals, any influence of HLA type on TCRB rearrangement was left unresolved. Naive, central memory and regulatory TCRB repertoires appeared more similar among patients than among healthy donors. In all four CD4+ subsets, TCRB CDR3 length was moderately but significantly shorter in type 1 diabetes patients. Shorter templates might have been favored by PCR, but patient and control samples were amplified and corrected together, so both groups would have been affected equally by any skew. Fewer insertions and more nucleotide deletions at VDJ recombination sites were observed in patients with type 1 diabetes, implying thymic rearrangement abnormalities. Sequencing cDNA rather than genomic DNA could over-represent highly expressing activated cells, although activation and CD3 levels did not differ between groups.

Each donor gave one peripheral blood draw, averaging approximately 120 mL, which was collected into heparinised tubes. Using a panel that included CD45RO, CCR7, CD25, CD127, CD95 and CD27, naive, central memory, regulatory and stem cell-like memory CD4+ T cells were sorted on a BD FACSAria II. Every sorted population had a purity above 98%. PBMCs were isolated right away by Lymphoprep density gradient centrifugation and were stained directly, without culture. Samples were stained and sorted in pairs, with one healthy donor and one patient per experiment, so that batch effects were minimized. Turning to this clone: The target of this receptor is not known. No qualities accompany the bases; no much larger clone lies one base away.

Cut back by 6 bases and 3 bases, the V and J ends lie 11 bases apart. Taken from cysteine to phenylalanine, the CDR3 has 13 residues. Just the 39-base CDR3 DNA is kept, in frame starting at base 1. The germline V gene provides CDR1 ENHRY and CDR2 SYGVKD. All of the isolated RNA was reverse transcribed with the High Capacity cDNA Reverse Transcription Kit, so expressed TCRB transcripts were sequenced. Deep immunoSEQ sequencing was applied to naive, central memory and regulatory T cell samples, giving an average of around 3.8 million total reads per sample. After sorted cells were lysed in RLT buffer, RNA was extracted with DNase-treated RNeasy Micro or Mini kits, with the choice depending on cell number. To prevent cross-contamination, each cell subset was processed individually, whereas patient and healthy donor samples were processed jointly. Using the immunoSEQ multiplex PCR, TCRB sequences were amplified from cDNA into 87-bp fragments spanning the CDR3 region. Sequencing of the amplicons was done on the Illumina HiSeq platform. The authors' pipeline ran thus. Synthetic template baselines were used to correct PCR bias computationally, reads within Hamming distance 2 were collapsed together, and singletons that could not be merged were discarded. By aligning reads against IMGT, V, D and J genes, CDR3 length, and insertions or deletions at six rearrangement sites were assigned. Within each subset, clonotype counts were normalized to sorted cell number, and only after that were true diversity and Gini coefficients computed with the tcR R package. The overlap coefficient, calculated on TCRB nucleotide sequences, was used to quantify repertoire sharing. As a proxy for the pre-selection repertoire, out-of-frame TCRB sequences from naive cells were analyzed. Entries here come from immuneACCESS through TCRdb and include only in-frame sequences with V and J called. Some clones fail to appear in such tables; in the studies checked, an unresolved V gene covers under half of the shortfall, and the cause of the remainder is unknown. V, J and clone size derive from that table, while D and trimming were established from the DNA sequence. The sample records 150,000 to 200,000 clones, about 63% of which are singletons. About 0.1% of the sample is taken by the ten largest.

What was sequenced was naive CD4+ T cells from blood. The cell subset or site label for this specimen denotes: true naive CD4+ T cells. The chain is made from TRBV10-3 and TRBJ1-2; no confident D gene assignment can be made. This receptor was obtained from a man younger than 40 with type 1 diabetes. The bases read TGTGCCATCAGCCAGGACGGCGACTATGGCTACACCTTC. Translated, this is CAISQDGDYGYTF.